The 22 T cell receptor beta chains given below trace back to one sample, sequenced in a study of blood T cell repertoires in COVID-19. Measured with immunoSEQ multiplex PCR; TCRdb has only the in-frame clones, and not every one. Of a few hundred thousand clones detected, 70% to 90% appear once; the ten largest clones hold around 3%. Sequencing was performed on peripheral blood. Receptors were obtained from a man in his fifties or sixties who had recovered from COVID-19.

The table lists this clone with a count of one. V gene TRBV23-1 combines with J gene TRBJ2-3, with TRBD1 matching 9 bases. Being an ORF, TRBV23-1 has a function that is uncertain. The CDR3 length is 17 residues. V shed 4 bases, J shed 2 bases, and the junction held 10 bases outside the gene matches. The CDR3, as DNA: TGCGCCAGCAGTCCCCTCCGGACAGGGGCATCCACAGATACGCAGTATTTT. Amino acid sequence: CASSPLRTGASTDTQYF.

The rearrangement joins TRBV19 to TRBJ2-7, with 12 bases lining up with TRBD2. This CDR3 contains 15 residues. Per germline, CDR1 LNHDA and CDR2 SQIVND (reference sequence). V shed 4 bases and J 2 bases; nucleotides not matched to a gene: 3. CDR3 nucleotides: TGTGCCAGTAGTAGACTAGCGGGAGCGCCCTACGAGCAGTACTTC. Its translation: CASSRLAGAPYEQYF.

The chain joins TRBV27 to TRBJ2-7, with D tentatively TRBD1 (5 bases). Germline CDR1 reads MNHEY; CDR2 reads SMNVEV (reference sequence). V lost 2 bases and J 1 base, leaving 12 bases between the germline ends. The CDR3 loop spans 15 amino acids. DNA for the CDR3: TGTGCCAGCAGTTTAGGACGGCAGGGTTCCTACGAGCAGTACTTC. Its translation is CASSLGRQGSYEQYF.

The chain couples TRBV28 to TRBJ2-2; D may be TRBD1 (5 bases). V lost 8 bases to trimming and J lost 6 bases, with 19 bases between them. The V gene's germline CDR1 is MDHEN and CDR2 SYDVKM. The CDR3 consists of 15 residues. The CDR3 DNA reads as TGTGCCAGCGGGTCCCTGACAGCACCCCCCGGGGAGCTGTTTTTT. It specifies CASGSLTAPPGELFF.

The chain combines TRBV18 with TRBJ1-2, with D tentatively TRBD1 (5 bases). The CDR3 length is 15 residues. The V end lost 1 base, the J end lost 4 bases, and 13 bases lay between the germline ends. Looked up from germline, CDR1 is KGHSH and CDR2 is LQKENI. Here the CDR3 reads CASSPRQGRTYGYTF. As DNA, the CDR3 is TGTGCCAGCTCACCACGGCAGGGCCGTACCTATGGCTACACCTTC.

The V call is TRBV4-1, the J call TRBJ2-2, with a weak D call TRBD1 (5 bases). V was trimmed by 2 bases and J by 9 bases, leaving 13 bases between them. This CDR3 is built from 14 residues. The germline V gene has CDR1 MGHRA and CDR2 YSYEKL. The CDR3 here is CASSQQGAERELFF. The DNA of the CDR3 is TGCGCCAGCAGCCAACAAGGGGCGGAAAGGGAGCTGTTTTTT.

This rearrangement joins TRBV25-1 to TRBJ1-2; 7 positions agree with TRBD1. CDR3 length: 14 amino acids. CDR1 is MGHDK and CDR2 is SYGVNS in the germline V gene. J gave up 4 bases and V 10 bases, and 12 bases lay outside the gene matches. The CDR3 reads CATTGTGAGYGYTF. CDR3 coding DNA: TGTGCCACGACAGGGACTGGGGCAGGCTATGGCTACACCTTC.

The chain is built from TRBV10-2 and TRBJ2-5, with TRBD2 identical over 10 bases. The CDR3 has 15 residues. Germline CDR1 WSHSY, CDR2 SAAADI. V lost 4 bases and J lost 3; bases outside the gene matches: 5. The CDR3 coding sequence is TGCGCCAGCAGTGGAGGACTAGCGGTGAAAGAGACCCAGTACTTC. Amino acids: CASSGGLAVKETQYF.

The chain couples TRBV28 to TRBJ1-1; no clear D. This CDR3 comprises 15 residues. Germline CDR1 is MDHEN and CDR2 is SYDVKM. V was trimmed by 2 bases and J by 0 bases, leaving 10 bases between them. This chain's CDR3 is CASSLDNRMNTEAFF. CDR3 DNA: TGTGCCAGCAGTTTAGACAATCGCATGAACACTGAAGCTTTCTTT.

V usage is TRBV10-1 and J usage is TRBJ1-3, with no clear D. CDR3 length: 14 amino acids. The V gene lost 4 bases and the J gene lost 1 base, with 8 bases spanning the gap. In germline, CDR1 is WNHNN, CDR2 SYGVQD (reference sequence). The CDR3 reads CASSGRESGNTIYF. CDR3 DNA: TGCGCCAGCAGTGGGAGAGAGTCTGGAAACACCATATATTTT.

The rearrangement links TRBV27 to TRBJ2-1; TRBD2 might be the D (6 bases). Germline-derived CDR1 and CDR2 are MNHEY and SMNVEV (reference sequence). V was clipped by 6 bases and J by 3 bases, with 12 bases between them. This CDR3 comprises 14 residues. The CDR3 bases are TGTGCCAGCAGAAGCGGGCTCTTCTACAATGAGCAGTTCTTC. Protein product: CASRSGLFYNEQFF.

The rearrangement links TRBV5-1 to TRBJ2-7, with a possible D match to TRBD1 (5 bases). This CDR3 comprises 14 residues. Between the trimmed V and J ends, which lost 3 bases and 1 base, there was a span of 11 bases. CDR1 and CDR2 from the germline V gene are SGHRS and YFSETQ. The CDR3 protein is CASSSLTGSYEQYF. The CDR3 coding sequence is TGCGCCAGCAGCTCCCTTACAGGTTCCTACGAGCAGTACTTC.

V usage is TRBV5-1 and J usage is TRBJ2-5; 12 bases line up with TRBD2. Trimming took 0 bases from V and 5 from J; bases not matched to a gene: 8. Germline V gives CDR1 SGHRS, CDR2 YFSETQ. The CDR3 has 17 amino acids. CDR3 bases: TGCGCCAGCAGCTTGGGTCTAGCGGGAGGGCAGAGGGAGACCCAGTACTTC. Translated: CASSLGLAGGQRETQYF.

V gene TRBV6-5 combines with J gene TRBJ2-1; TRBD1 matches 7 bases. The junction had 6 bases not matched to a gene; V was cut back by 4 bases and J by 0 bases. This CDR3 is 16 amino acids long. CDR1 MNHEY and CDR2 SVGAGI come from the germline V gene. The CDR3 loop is CASSLQGPSSYNEQFF. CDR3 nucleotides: TGTGCCAGCAGTTTACAGGGGCCGAGCTCCTACAATGAGCAGTTCTTC.

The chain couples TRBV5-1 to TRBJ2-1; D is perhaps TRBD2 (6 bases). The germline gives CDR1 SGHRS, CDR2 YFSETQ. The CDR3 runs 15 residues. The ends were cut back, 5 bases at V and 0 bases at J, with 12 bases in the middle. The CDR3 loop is CASSKAGYSYNEQFF. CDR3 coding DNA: TGCGCCAGCAGTAAAGCGGGTTACTCCTACAATGAGCAGTTCTTC.

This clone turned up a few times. The CDR3 here is CASSPRTEALGNTIYF. CDR3 bases: TGTGCCAGCAGCCCCCGGACTGAGGCATTGGGAAACACCATATATTTT. The chain employs TRBV7-6 and TRBJ1-3; no reliable D call. The CDR3 consists of 16 residues. V was shortened by 5 bases and J by 4 bases, with 18 bases between the two germline ends. CDR1 and CDR2 (germline): SGHVS, FNYEAQ.

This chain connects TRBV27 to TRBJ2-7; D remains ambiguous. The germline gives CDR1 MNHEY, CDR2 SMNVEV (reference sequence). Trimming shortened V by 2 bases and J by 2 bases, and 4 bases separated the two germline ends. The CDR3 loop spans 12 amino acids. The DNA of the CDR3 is TGTGCCAGCAGTTTAGAGGCCTACGAGCAGTACTTC. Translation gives CASSLEAYEQYF.

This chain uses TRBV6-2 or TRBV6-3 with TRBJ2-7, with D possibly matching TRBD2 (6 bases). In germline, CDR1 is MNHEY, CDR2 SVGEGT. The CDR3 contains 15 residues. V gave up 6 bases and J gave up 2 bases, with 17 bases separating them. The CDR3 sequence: CASSRLLGGTYEQYF. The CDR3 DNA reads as TGTGCCAGCAGCAGACTCTTGGGCGGGACCTACGAGCAGTACTTC.

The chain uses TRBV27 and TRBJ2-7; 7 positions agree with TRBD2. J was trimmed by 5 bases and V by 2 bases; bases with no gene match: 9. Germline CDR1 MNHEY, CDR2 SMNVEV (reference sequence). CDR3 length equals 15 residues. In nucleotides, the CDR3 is TGTGCCAGCAGTTTAGGGGCGGGAGAGAGGGACGAGCAGTACTTC. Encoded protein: CASSLGAGERDEQYF.

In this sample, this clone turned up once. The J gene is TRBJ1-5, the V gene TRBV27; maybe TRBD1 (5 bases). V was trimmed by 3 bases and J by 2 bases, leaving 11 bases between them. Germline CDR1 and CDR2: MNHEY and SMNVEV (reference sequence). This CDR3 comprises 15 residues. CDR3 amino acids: CASSFKEGRNQPQHF. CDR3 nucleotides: TGTGCCAGCAGTTTTAAGGAGGGACGCAATCAGCCCCAGCATTTT.

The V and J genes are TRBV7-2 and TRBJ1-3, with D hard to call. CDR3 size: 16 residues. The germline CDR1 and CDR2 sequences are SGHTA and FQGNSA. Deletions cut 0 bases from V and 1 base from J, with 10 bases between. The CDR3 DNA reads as TGTGCCAGCAGCTTAGCCCGACTCAAATCTGGAAACACCATATATTTT. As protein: CASSLARLKSGNTIYF.

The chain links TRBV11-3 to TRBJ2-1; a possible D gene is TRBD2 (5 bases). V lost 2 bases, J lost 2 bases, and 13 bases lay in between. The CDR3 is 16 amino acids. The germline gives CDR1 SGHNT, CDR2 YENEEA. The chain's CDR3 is CASSLRSGPPYNEQFF. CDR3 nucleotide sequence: TGTGCCAGCAGCTTACGAAGCGGACCTCCCTACAATGAGCAGTTCTTC.